Listed below are T cell receptor beta chains from one sample, sequenced in a study of cytomegalovirus exposure and HLA in healthy donors. Method: immunoSEQ multiplex PCR; TCRdb's copy keeps in-frame clones and lacks some. The repertoire holds 100,000 or so clones, with roughly 76% as singletons. Sequencing was done on a sample of PBMCs. The receptors originated from a young man in good health and CMV-seropositive. Each CDR3 is given with its conserved first and last residue. A D gene is named only where the DNA matches it firmly. Rows give clone size only sometimes, using once, few, many, or a class for an expanded clone.

v_call	clone_size	cdr3_length	j_call	d_call	cdr3_aa	cdr3_nt
TRBV5-4	NA	15	TRBJ1-5	NA	CASSLGGVHGQPQHF	TGTGCCAGCAGCTTGGGGGGGGTCCATGGTCAGCCCCAGCATTTT
TRBV6-5	NA	13	TRBJ1-2	TRBD1	CASTSGTDYGYTF	TGTGCCAGCACTTCCGGGACAGATTATGGCTACACCTTC
TRBV2	NA	16	TRBJ1-2	TRBD1	CASSEAAAGGRHGYTF	TGTGCCAGCAGTGAAGCTGCTGCAGGGGGCAGGCATGGCTACACCTTC
TRBV21-1	once	16	TRBJ2-3	NA	CASSKVLEQGGDTQYF	TGTGCCAGCAGCAAAGTACTGGAACAGGGAGGGGATACGCAGTATTTT
TRBV9	NA	16	TRBJ2-6	NA	CASSVGVASGANVLTF	TGTGCCAGCAGCGTAGGAGTCGCCTCAGGGGCCAACGTCCTGACTTTC
TRBV2	NA	13	TRBJ2-5	TRBD2	CASRTSGAETQYF	TGTGCCAGCAGGACTAGCGGGGCTGAGACCCAGTACTTC
TRBV29-1	NA	14	TRBJ2-2	NA	CSVQGDSYTGELFF	TGCAGCGTCCAGGGGGACTCCTACACCGGGGAGCTGTTTTTT
TRBV29-1	NA	13	TRBJ1-1	NA	CSVGEGTGTEAFF	TGCAGCGTTGGTGAGGGTACGGGCACTGAAGCTTTCTTT
TRBV29-1	NA	13	TRBJ2-5	TRBD1	CSVDWDSQETQYF	TGCAGCGTTGATTGGGACAGCCAAGAGACCCAGTACTTC
TRBV2	few	15	TRBJ2-5	NA	CASTLLGQGGETQYF	TGTGCCAGCACGCTCCTAGGGCAGGGGGGAGAGACCCAGTACTTC
TRBV5-5	NA	14	TRBJ2-4	TRBD1	CASSFFGQDNIQYF	TGTGCCAGCAGCTTCTTTGGACAGGACAACATTCAGTACTTC
TRBV30	NA	15	TRBJ1-3	TRBD1	CAWSADRATGNTIYF	TGTGCCTGGAGTGCAGACAGGGCGACTGGAAACACCATATATTTT
TRBV12-5	NA	16	TRBJ1-2	NA	CASGQYYEGTNYGYTF	TGTGCTAGTGGTCAATATTATGAGGGCACTAACTATGGCTACACCTTC
TRBV30	NA	13	TRBJ1-2	NA	CAWISMAGGGYTF	TGTGCCTGGATATCGATGGCCGGGGGAGGTTACACCTTC
TRBV7-2	NA	14	TRBJ1-1	NA	CASSLQGMNTEAFF	TGTGCCAGCAGCTTACAGGGGATGAACACTGAAGCTTTCTTT
TRBV19	NA	18	TRBJ1-4	TRBD1	CASSMIWTGASTNEKLFF	TGTGCCAGTAGTATGATATGGACAGGGGCTTCAACTAATGAAAAACTGTTTTTT
TRBV9	NA	16	TRBJ2-3	NA	CASSGSLAPQGDTQYF	TGTGCCAGCAGCGGAAGTCTAGCGCCGCAGGGAGATACGCAGTATTTT
TRBV28	few	14	TRBJ1-3	NA	CASSLGGDGNTIYF	TGTGCCAGCAGTTTGGGGGGGGATGGAAACACCATATATTTT
TRBV27	once	14	TRBJ1-5	NA	CASSLSGGGQPQHF	TGTGCCAGCAGTTTATCTGGGGGCGGGCAGCCCCAGCATTTT
TRBV2	NA	16	TRBJ2-1	TRBD2	CASSEYPSGGYNEQFF	TGTGCCAGCAGTGAATACCCTAGCGGGGGGTACAATGAGCAGTTCTTC
TRBV27	NA	14	TRBJ1-6	NA	CASSSETENSPLHF	TGTGCCAGCAGTTCGGAGACTGAGAATTCACCCCTCCACTTT
TRBV4-3	NA	14	TRBJ2-1	NA	CASSQDYGVDEQFF	TGCGCCAGCAGCCAAGATTACGGAGTCGATGAGCAGTTCTTC
TRBV2	NA	12	TRBJ1-2	NA	CASTEPGNGYTF	TGTGCCAGCACCGAGCCGGGGAATGGCTACACCTTC
TRBV29-1	NA	16	TRBJ2-7	TRBD2	CSAQGASGGFSYEQYF	TGCAGCGCCCAGGGGGCTAGCGGGGGGTTCTCCTACGAGCAGTACTTC
TRBV6-5	NA	14	TRBJ2-7	NA	CASSSRLGAYEQYF	TGTGCCAGCAGTTCCCGTTTGGGAGCCTACGAGCAGTACTTC
TRBV10-3	NA	13	TRBJ1-1	NA	CAISEDSYYEAFF	TGTGCCATCAGTGAGGACAGCTACTATGAAGCTTTCTTT
TRBV6-5	NA	14	TRBJ1-1	NA	CASSYQQRNTEAFF	TGTGCCAGCAGTTACCAACAGAGGAACACTGAAGCTTTCTTT
TRBV19	NA	15	TRBJ1-2	TRBD1	CASSLGTGGGYGYTF	TGTGCCAGTAGTCTCGGGACAGGAGGTGGATATGGCTACACCTTC
TRBV4-2	NA	16	TRBJ2-7	TRBD1	CASSQEVGDRAYEQYF	TGTGCCAGCAGCCAAGAGGTCGGGGACAGGGCCTACGAGCAGTACTTC
TRBV5-1	NA	14	TRBJ2-3	TRBD1	CASSLGDRVNTQYF	TGCGCCAGCAGCTTGGGGGACAGGGTAAATACGCAGTATTTT
TRBV5-1	NA	14	TRBJ1-4	TRBD1	CASSLGTGGEKLFF	TGCGCCAGCAGCTTGGGAACAGGGGGAGAAAAACTGTTTTTT
TRBV28	NA	15	TRBJ2-7	TRBD1	CASSFPDRGVHEQYF	TGTGCCAGCAGTTTCCCAGACAGGGGAGTTCACGAGCAGTACTTC
TRBV2	few	12	TRBJ1-5	NA	CASSEANQPQHF	TGTGCCAGCAGTGAGGCTAATCAGCCCCAGCATTTT
TRBV2	NA	15	TRBJ2-5	NA	CASSPSPSRGETQYF	TGTGCCAGCAGCCCCTCCCCGAGCCGGGGGGAGACCCAGTACTTC
TRBV27	NA	13	TRBJ1-1	NA	CASSSWEGLVAFF	TGTGCCAGCAGCTCTTGGGAGGGGTTGGTCGCTTTCTTT
TRBV6-1	NA	15	TRBJ1-6	NA	CASSGRDAGDSPLHF	TGTGCCAGCAGTGGTAGGGATGCGGGGGATTCACCCCTCCACTTT
TRBV6-1	NA	16	TRBJ2-3	TRBD2	CASSEVLRGGRDTQYF	TGTGCCAGCAGTGAAGTTCTGCGGGGGGGCCGCGATACGCAGTATTTT